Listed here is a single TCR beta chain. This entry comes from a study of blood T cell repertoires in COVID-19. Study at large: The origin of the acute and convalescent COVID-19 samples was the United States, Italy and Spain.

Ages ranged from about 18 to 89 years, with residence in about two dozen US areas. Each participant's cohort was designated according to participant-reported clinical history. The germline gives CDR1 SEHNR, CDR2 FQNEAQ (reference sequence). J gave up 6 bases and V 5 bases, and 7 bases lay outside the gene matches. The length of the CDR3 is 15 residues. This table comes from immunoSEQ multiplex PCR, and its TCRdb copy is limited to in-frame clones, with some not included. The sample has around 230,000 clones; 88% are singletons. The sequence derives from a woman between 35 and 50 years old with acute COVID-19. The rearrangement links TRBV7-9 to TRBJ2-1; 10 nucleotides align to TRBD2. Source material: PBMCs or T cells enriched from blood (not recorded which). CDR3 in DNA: TGTGCCAGCAGCGAGAGGCTAGCGGGGGCCAATGAGCAGTTCTTC. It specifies CASSERLAGANEQFF.